Presented here are 9 T cell receptor beta chains from one specimen sequenced in a study of cytomegalovirus exposure and HLA in healthy donors. The PCR ran on 60 Vbeta and 13 Jbeta primers. Here immunoSEQ multiplex PCR was the method, and the copy in TCRdb shows in-frame clones only, minus some. Of over 130,000 clones in the sample, over 80% are singletons; the top ten hold 1.2%. Sequenced sample: PBMCs. The source of these receptors is a female donor in good health and CMV-seronegative.

This clone was observed once. The V and J genes are TRBV25-1 and TRBJ1-5, with 9 positions matching TRBD1. CDR1 and CDR2 (germline): MGHDK, SYGVNS. V was pared by 3 bases and J by 2 bases, with 2 bases of the junction left unmatched. This CDR3 has 15 amino acids. Here the CDR3 DNA reads TGTGCCAGCAGTGATACAGGGGGCGGCAATCAGCCCCAGCATTTT. It codes for CASSDTGGGNQPQHF.

The chain is built from TRBV5-4 and TRBJ2-3; 13 bases line up with TRBD2. Germline V CDR1 and CDR2: SGHNT, YYREEE (reference sequence). V was clipped by 0 bases and J by 4 bases; unmatched bases: 2. The CDR3 has 16 residues. The chain's CDR3 is CASSLAGLAGADTQYF. The CDR3 region has the DNA TGTGCCAGCAGCTTGGCTGGACTAGCGGGAGCAGATACGCAGTATTTT.

The genes are TRBV6-6 and TRBJ2-1; 11 bases align to TRBD2. The CDR3 has 14 residues. The V gene end was trimmed by 6 bases and the J gene end by 8 bases; junction bases not matched to a gene: 6. Looked up from germline, CDR1 is MNHNY and CDR2 is SVGAGI (reference sequence). This CDR3 is CASRGSGRADEQFF. CDR3 nucleotide sequence: TGTGCCAGCAGGGGTAGCGGGAGGGCCGATGAGCAGTTCTTC.

The chain recombines TRBV15 with TRBJ2-5; 7 bases map to TRBD1. The length of the CDR3 is 14 residues. Germline CDR1 reads LNHNV; CDR2 reads YYDKDF (reference sequence). J lost 0 bases, V lost 3 bases, and 1 base had no gene match. Written as DNA, the CDR3 is TGTGCCACCAGCAGGGGACAGAACCAAGAGACCCAGTACTTC. It is translated as CATSRGQNQETQYF.

The genes are TRBV13 and TRBJ2-7; 10 bases line up with TRBD2. Germline V CDR1 and CDR2: PRHDT, FYEKMQ (reference sequence). The CDR3 totals 16 residues. The trim removed 1 base at V and 6 bases at J, leaving 9 bases unmatched. In nucleotides, the CDR3 is TGTGCCAGCAGCTTAGAAACGCTAGCGGGAGAGTCCGAGCAGTACTTC. As protein: CASSLETLAGESEQYF.

The CDR3 is CASSFRDRFYGYTF. Here the CDR3 DNA reads TGCGCCAGCAGCTTCCGGGACAGGTTCTATGGCTACACCTTC. The rearrangement links TRBV5-1 to TRBJ1-2; 8 bases map to TRBD1. This CDR3 contains 14 residues. Germline assignment: CDR1 SGHRS and CDR2 YFSETQ. Trimming removed 2 bases from V and 4 bases from J; junction bases left unmatched: 4.

This clone was seen a few times. J is TRBJ1-2 and V is TRBV5-6; D not resolved. Germline assignment: CDR1 SGHDT and CDR2 YYEEEE. This CDR3 spans 14 amino acids. Trimming took off 0 bases at V and 3 bases at J, with 9 bases between the two ends. The CDR3 reads CASSLESSYYGYTF. As DNA, the CDR3 is TGTGCCAGCAGCTTGGAGTCGAGCTACTATGGCTACACCTTC.

The CDR3 bases are TGTGCCAGCTCACCAAGGCTAGCGGGAGGGCCGGCAGATACGCAGTATTTT. Protein sequence: CASSPRLAGGPADTQYF. The chain uses TRBV18 and TRBJ2-3, with 12 bases that match TRBD2. The J segment lost 4 bases and the V segment lost 2 bases, leaving 7 bases of the junction unmatched. Germline V gene lookup returns CDR1 KGHSH and CDR2 LQKENI. The CDR3 contains 17 residues.

The chain is built from TRBV6-1 and TRBJ1-4; D might be TRBD1 (6 bases). In germline, CDR1 is MNHNS, CDR2 SASEGT. This CDR3 has 15 amino acids. Trimming pared 7 bases from V and 0 bases from J, leaving 12 bases between. CDR3 residues: CASTGGSSTNEKLFF. For the CDR3, the DNA is TGTGCCAGCACGGGGGGCTCCTCAACTAATGAAAAACTGTTTTTT.